A single sample gave rise to the 6 T cell receptor beta chains below, sequenced in a study of blood T cell repertoires in COVID-19. Libraries were prepared by immunoSEQ multiplex PCR; TCRdb keeps only in-frame clonotypes and omits some of them. Among about 40,000 clones listed, around 90% were seen once. The sequenced sample was peripheral blood. These receptors all stem from an elderly woman with active COVID-19.

This clone was detected once. The gene calls are TRBV19 and TRBJ2-1, with 7 bases that match TRBD2. V gave up 7 bases and J gave up 2 bases; unmatched junction bases: 2. This CDR3 has 13 amino acids. Germline CDR1 and CDR2: LNHDA and SQIVND (reference sequence). As DNA, the CDR3 is TGTGCCAGTAACCGGGGGGCCTACAATGAGCAGTTCTTC. Its translation is CASNRGAYNEQFF.

The rearrangement uses TRBV2 and TRBJ2-3; D remains ambiguous. V lost 3 bases, J lost 5 bases, and 12 bases lay in between. CDR1 is SNHLY, CDR2 FYNNEI, per germline. This CDR3 comprises 14 residues. DNA for the CDR3: TGTGCCAGCAGTGACCCAGCGACCCGAGATACGCAGTATTTT. It translates to CASSDPATRDTQYF.

CDR3 amino acids: CAWSVGSAGATDTQYF. The CDR3 DNA sequence: TGTGCCTGGAGTGTAGGATCGGCGGGGGCCACAGATACGCAGTATTTT. The J gene is TRBJ2-3, the V gene TRBV30, with D tentatively TRBD2 (7 bases). This CDR3 has 16 residues. The ends were cut back, 0 bases at V and 2 bases at J, with 15 bases in the middle. The germline gives CDR1 GTSNPN, CDR2 SVGIG (reference sequence).

This sequence joins TRBV14 and TRBJ1-1; perhaps TRBD1 as D (5 bases). The germline V and J ends were trimmed by 1 base and 4 bases, with 13 bases remaining between them. CDR3 length: 15 amino acids. Per germline, CDR1 SGHDN and CDR2 FVKESK. The DNA of the CDR3 is TGTGCCAGCAGCCAAGGGTTGGGAGGGGCCACTGAAGCTTTCTTT. Translated: CASSQGLGGATEAFF.

V gene TRBV4-3 combines with J gene TRBJ2-1, with TRBD2 as a possible D gene (5 bases). The V gene's germline CDR1 is LGHNA and CDR2 YSLEER. CDR3 length: 14 residues. Deletions cut 1 base from V and 6 bases from J, with 10 bases between. The CDR3 DNA sequence: TGCGCCAGCAGCCAAGTCTCGGGGAGCAATGAGCAGTTCTTC. Its translation is CASSQVSGSNEQFF.

This chain joins TRBV30 and TRBJ1-2, with 7 bases aligning to TRBD1. The CDR3 consists of 15 residues. Losses at the gene ends were 6 bases for V and 4 bases for J; bases not matched to a gene: 14. The germline gives CDR1 GTSNPN, CDR2 SVGIG (reference sequence). CDR3 DNA: TGTGCCTGCCATCGTGTGGCAGGGGGGATCTATGGCTACACCTTC. Translation: CACHRVAGGIYGYTF.